The 18 T cell receptor beta chains below were found in one sample sequenced in a study of blood T cell repertoires in COVID-19. This table comes from immunoSEQ multiplex PCR, and its TCRdb copy is limited to in-frame clones, with some not included. The sample has some 250,000 clones, about 73% seen once. Sequenced sample: peripheral blood. The receptors shown here come from an elderly woman with acute or convalescent COVID-19.

This clone was recorded only once. V gene TRBV6-1 combines with J gene TRBJ2-7, with D perhaps matching TRBD1 (6 bases). The CDR3 length is 15 residues. Trimming stripped 1 base from V and 0 bases from J, with 10 bases between. Germline loops: CDR1 MNHNS, CDR2 SASEGT. The CDR3 coding sequence is TGTGCCAGCAGTGAAGGGCAGGGGAGCTCCTACGAGCAGTACTTC. Encoded protein: CASSEGQGSSYEQYF.

The J gene is TRBJ2-3, the V gene TRBV10-3; possible D gene TRBD1, 6 bases. V was trimmed by 2 bases and J by 2 bases, leaving 14 bases between them. The CDR3 length is 16 residues. Germline CDR1 is ENHRY and CDR2 is SYGVKD. CDR3 region: CAISEPRGGNTDTQYF. The CDR3 DNA reads TGTGCCATCAGTGAGCCTAGAGGGGGTAACACAGATACGCAGTATTTT.

In nucleotides, the CDR3 is TGTGCCAGCAGCGTGGGACTCCTCGACACTAATGAGCAGTTCTTC. Its translation is CASSVGLLDTNEQFF. The V gene is TRBV7-9, the J gene TRBJ2-1; weak D call: TRBD2 (6 bases). In germline, CDR1 is SEHNR, CDR2 FQNEAQ (reference sequence). The V end lost 5 bases, the J end lost 7 bases, and 18 bases lay between the germline ends. This CDR3 contains 15 residues. Using reference TRBV7-9 and TRBJ2-1 for the parts outside the CDR3, the full variable domain is DTGVSQNPRHKITKRGQNVTFRCDPISEHNRLYWYRQTLGQGPEFLTYFQNEAQLEKSRLLSDRFSAERPKGSFSTLEIQRTEQGDSAMYLCASSVGLLDTNEQFFGPGTRLTVL.

The J gene is TRBJ1-6, the V gene TRBV2, with 7 bases lining up with TRBD1. With 6 bases clipped from V and 7 bases from J, the junction kept 6 bases outside the gene matches. The CDR3 spans 14 residues. The V gene's germline CDR1 is SNHLY and CDR2 FYNNEI. CDR3 sequence (DNA): TGTGCCAGCAGGCGGACAGGTCAGAATTCACCCCTCCACTTT. It encodes CASRRTGQNSPLHF.

This clone is a singleton in its sample. The V call is TRBV18, the J call TRBJ1-1, with TRBD1 matching 8 bases. CDR1 and CDR2 (germline): KGHSH, LQKENI. V trimming: 2 bases; J trimming: 9 bases; junction bases outside the gene matches: 14. The CDR3 totals 16 residues. The CDR3: CASSPFPTGTGYKAFF. The CDR3, as DNA: TGTGCCAGCTCACCATTCCCCACCGGGACAGGATACAAAGCTTTCTTT.

J is TRBJ1-3 and V is TRBV5-4, with D possibly matching TRBD1 (5 bases). This CDR3 is 15 amino acids long. CDR1 is SGHNT and CDR2 is YYREEE in the germline V gene (reference sequence). Trimming stripped 4 bases from V and 4 bases from J, with 15 bases between. CDR3 sequence reads: CASSPGGRGGNTIYF. In nucleotides, the CDR3 is TGTGCCAGCAGCCCCGGTGGACGGGGGGGAAACACCATATATTTT.

This clone was counted between two and nine times. The chain has TRBV4-1 and TRBJ1-6, with TRBD1 as a possible D gene (5 bases). CDR1 and CDR2 (germline): MGHRA, YSYEKL. The CDR3 runs to 13 residues. V was pared by 0 bases and J by 9 bases, with 6 bases between. The CDR3, as DNA: TGCGCCAGCAGCCAAGAGACAGTTTCACCCCTCCACTTT. This sequence encodes CASSQETVSPLHF.

This chain joins TRBV28 and TRBJ1-1; D is perhaps TRBD1 (5 bases). The germline V gene has CDR1 MDHEN and CDR2 SYDVKM. The CDR3 consists of 15 residues. The V and J ends lost 2 bases and 5 bases respectively, with 15 bases between them. The CDR3 coding sequence is TGTGCCAGCAGTTTAATGCAGGGAGGTGGAACTGAAGCTTTCTTT. It translates to CASSLMQGGGTEAFF.

The chain is built from TRBV5-4 and TRBJ2-5, with 9 positions matching TRBD1. There are 15 residues in the CDR3. Germline V gives CDR1 SGHNT, CDR2 YYREEE (reference sequence). Trimming cost V 2 bases and J 2 bases; bases outside gene matches: 4. This chain's CDR3 is CASSLPGQGQETQYF. The DNA for the CDR3 is TGTGCCAGCAGCTTACCGGGACAGGGTCAAGAGACCCAGTACTTC.

The chain joins TRBV27 to TRBJ2-7, with D tentatively TRBD2 (6 bases). The CDR3 is made up of 15 amino acids. Germline-derived CDR1 and CDR2 are MNHEY and SMNVEV (reference sequence). V lost 6 bases to trimming and J lost 6 bases, with 21 bases between them. CDR3 region: CASSQPGLSTVEQYF. CDR3 DNA: TGTGCCAGCAGCCAGCCGGGACTTAGTACGGTCGAGCAGTACTTC.

This clone was seen more than once but under ten times. The genes are TRBV11-2 and TRBJ2-3; perhaps TRBD1 as D (6 bases). Germline CDR1 SGHAT, CDR2 FQNNGV. Trimming cost V 1 base and J 0 bases, with 14 bases left between them. This CDR3 is built from 17 residues. The CDR3 protein is CASSLVVWGPSTDTQYF. The CDR3 bases are TGTGCCAGCAGCTTAGTAGTTTGGGGGCCGAGCACAGATACGCAGTATTTT.

Written as DNA, the CDR3 is TGTGCCAGCAGTTTTGCGGGGGGACAGCCCCAGCATTTT. As protein: CASSFAGGQPQHF. The rearrangement joins TRBV28 to TRBJ1-5; weak D call: TRBD1 (5 bases). The CDR3 runs to 13 residues. Trimming stripped 3 bases from V and 7 bases from J, with 10 bases between. Germline loops: CDR1 MDHEN, CDR2 SYDVKM.

This clone showed up just a few times. CDR3: CASTFGLAGGYNEQFF. The DNA for the CDR3 is TGCGCCAGCACCTTCGGACTAGCGGGAGGATACAATGAGCAGTTCTTC. This chain uses TRBV5-1 with TRBJ2-1, with TRBD2 identical over 14 bases. The CDR3 sequence is 16 residues long. Germline trimming cut 6 bases from V and 4 bases from J; bases unmatched to any gene: 6. Germline V gene lookup returns CDR1 SGHRS and CDR2 YFSETQ.

The chain joins TRBV7-2 to TRBJ1-1; the match to TRBD1 covers 8 bases. V gave up 5 bases and J gave up 4 bases; unmatched junction bases: 9. The CDR3 has 15 residues. Per germline, CDR1 SGHTA and CDR2 FQGNSA. Here the CDR3 reads CASSADRVPVTEAFF. CDR3 sequence (DNA): TGTGCCAGCAGCGCGGACAGGGTGCCGGTCACTGAAGCTTTCTTT.

The sample holds a few counts of this clone. The chain couples TRBV29-1 to TRBJ1-1; TRBD1 might be the D (6 bases). The CDR3 extends over 12 amino acids. Trimming left V 7 bases short and J 0 bases short, with 9 bases between. Germline V gene lookup returns CDR1 SQVTM and CDR2 ANQGSEA. The chain's CDR3 is CSAGHLNTEAFF. The CDR3 nucleotides read TGCAGCGCGGGACATTTGAACACTGAAGCTTTCTTT.

The chain uses TRBV5-3 and TRBJ1-2, with D possibly TRBD1 on 6 matching bases. TRBV5-3 is known as an ORF, though its function is uncertain. Trimming pared 3 bases from V and 8 bases from J, leaving 20 bases between. The CDR3 sequence is 15 residues long. As DNA, the CDR3 is TGTGCCAGAAGCTCCCTCGAAGGGGGATACTGGGGCTACACCTTC. It encodes CARSSLEGGYWGYTF.

The chain carries TRBV5-1 and TRBJ2-3; perhaps TRBD2 as D (6 bases). V lost 0 bases, J lost 2 bases, and 13 bases lay in between. Germline CDR1 reads SGHRS; CDR2 reads YFSETQ. CDR3 length: 16 amino acids. The CDR3 region has the DNA TGCGCCAGCAGCTTGGGAGCGGGCCTTATCACAGATACGCAGTATTTT. Residues: CASSLGAGLITDTQYF.

This chain links TRBV29-1 with TRBJ2-7; 8 bases align to TRBD1. Germline V gene lookup returns CDR1 SQVTM and CDR2 ANQGSEA. After removal of 6 bases from V and 3 bases from J, the junction contained 10 bases not matched to a gene. This CDR3 has 14 residues. The CDR3 nucleotides read TGCAGCGTGGCCCCCGGACAGGGACGCTACGAGCAGTACTTC. Its translation is CSVAPGQGRYEQYF.